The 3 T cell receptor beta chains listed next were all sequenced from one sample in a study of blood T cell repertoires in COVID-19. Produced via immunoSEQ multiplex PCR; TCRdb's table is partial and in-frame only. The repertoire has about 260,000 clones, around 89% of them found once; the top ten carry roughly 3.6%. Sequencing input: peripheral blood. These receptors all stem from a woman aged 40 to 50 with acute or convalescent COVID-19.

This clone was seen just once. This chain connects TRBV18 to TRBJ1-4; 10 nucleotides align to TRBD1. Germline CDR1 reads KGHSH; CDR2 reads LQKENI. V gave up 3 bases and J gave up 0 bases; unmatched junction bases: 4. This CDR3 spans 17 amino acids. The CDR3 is CASSPGQGGATNEKLFF. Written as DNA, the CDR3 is TGTGCCAGCTCACCTGGACAGGGGGGAGCAACTAATGAAAAACTGTTTTTT.

DNA of the CDR3: TGTGCCAGCAGCTTGGAGGGGGCGCAACCTGGAAATGAAAAACTGTTTTTT. Encoded protein: CASSLEGAQPGNEKLFF. The V and J genes are TRBV5-4 and TRBJ1-4; 7 nucleotides line up with TRBD1. The CDR3 totals 17 residues. Germline values: CDR1 SGHNT, CDR2 YYREEE (reference sequence). The junction had 10 bases not matched to a gene; V was cut back by 0 bases and J by 5 bases.

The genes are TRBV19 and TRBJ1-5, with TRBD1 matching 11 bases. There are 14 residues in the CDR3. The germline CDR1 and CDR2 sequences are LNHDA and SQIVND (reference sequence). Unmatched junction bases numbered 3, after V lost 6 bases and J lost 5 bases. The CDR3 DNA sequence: TGTGCCAGTAGACCGGGACAGGGGGATCAGCCCCAGCATTTT. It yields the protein CASRPGQGDQPQHF. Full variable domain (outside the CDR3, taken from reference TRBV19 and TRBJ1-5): DGGITQSPKYLFRKEGQNVTLSCEQNLNHDAMYWYRQDPGQGLRLIYYSQIVNDFQKGDIAEGYSVSREKKESFPLTVTSAQKNPTAFYLCASRPGQGDQPQHFGDGTRLSIL.